Listed below are T cell receptor beta chains from one sample, sequenced in a study of OX40 agonist ivuxolimab in advanced cancers. Method: immunoSEQ multiplex PCR; TCRdb's copy keeps in-frame clones and lacks some. The sample holds approximately 88,000 clones; around nine tenths are singletons and the top ten take about 0.3%. The sequencing used CD4+ or CD8+ T cells sorted from blood, collected in a trial of the OX40 agonist ivuxolimab. The receptors derive from an adult with an advanced solid tumor such as melanoma, head and neck, liver or kidney cancer. Both conserved end residues are part of each CDR3. Fields, in order: J gene, clone size, V gene, D gene, CDR3 DNA, CDR3 protein. The D gene is left open where the match is weak. Some rows have no size entry. The others give once, few or many, or a class for an expanded clone.

j_gene: TRBJ1-1; abundance: NA; v_gene: TRBV14; d_gene: NA; CDR3nt: TGTGCCAGCAGCCACCGGCCGCTAGCTTTTAACACTGAAGCTTTCTTT; CDR3aa: CASSHRPLAFNTEAFF
j_gene: TRBJ1-3; abundance: NA; v_gene: TRBV27; d_gene: NA; CDR3nt: TGTGCCAGCAGTTTATCGGGGGTGGGTTTCTTAGCTGGAAACACCATATATTTT; CDR3aa: CASSLSGVGFLAGNTIYF
j_gene: TRBJ1-2; abundance: NA; v_gene: TRBV19; d_gene: NA; CDR3nt: TGTGCCAGTAGTATGGAACAGGGAGAAGCTAACTATGGCTACACCTTC; CDR3aa: CASSMEQGEANYGYTF
j_gene: TRBJ2-1; abundance: NA; v_gene: TRBV5-1; d_gene: TRBD2; CDR3nt: TGCGCCAGCGCATCCGGGGGGGCCTACAATGAGCAGTTCTTC; CDR3aa: CASASGGAYNEQFF
j_gene: TRBJ2-3; abundance: NA; v_gene: TRBV15; d_gene: NA; CDR3nt: TGTGCCACCAGCAGAGATTCGGGGGAAACAGATACGCAGTATTTT; CDR3aa: CATSRDSGETDTQYF
j_gene: TRBJ1-5; abundance: NA; v_gene: TRBV5-1; d_gene: TRBD1; CDR3nt: TGCGCCAGCAGCTTGGAGGGGGCCGGTCAGCCCCAGCATTTT; CDR3aa: CASSLEGAGQPQHF
j_gene: TRBJ1-2; abundance: NA; v_gene: TRBV19; d_gene: NA; CDR3nt: TGTGCCAGTAGTATCGTCGACTATGGCTACACCTTC; CDR3aa: CASSIVDYGYTF
j_gene: TRBJ1-1; abundance: NA; v_gene: TRBV2; d_gene: TRBD1; CDR3nt: TGTGCCAGCACCGGGACAGTGAACACTGAAGCTTTCTTT; CDR3aa: CASTGTVNTEAFF
j_gene: TRBJ1-3; abundance: NA; v_gene: TRBV6-5; d_gene: NA; CDR3nt: TGTGCCAGCACCCGGGGTAGCTCTGGAAACACCATATATTTT; CDR3aa: CASTRGSSGNTIYF
j_gene: TRBJ2-4; abundance: NA; v_gene: TRBV19; d_gene: TRBD2; CDR3nt: TGTGCCAGTCGAAAACAGGGACTAGGCAAAAACATTCAGTACTTC; CDR3aa: CASRKQGLGKNIQYF
j_gene: TRBJ2-3; abundance: NA; v_gene: TRBV5-4; d_gene: TRBD2; CDR3nt: TGTGCCAGCAGCGGATCAAGCGGGGGCTCGGGCACAGATACGCAGTATTTT; CDR3aa: CASSGSSGGSGTDTQYF
j_gene: TRBJ2-7; abundance: NA; v_gene: TRBV5-1; d_gene: TRBD1; CDR3nt: TGCGCCAGCACCTACTTAGACAGGGGACCCCACGAGCAGTACTTC; CDR3aa: CASTYLDRGPHEQYF
j_gene: TRBJ1-6; abundance: NA; v_gene: TRBV5-8; d_gene: NA; CDR3nt: TGTGCCAGCAGCTTCAATGGGGCGGCTTCACCCCTCCACTTT; CDR3aa: CASSFNGAASPLHF
j_gene: TRBJ1-2; abundance: NA; v_gene: TRBV4-1; d_gene: NA; CDR3nt: TGCGCCAGCAGCCAAGATCAAGGGGCATCGCGATCCGGCTACACCTTC; CDR3aa: CASSQDQGASRSGYTF
j_gene: TRBJ1-5; abundance: NA; v_gene: TRBV6-5; d_gene: NA; CDR3nt: TGTGCCAGCAGTTACTCGGGCACAGGGAGCCAGCCCCAGCATTTT; CDR3aa: CASSYSGTGSQPQHF
j_gene: TRBJ2-7; abundance: NA; v_gene: TRBV9; d_gene: NA; CDR3nt: TGTGCCAGCAGCGTGGAACTCGCAGCCACCTACGAGCAGTACTTC; CDR3aa: CASSVELAATYEQYF
j_gene: TRBJ2-5; abundance: NA; v_gene: TRBV11-2; d_gene: NA; CDR3nt: TGTGCCAGCAGCTTTAACCGGCTCTACCAAGAGACCCAGTACTTC; CDR3aa: CASSFNRLYQETQYF
j_gene: TRBJ2-7; abundance: NA; v_gene: TRBV7-6; d_gene: NA; CDR3nt: TGTGCCAGCAGCCCCGTCTCCGAGCAGTACTTC; CDR3aa: CASSPVSEQYF
j_gene: TRBJ1-2; abundance: NA; v_gene: TRBV5-1; d_gene: NA; CDR3nt: TGCGCCAGCAGCTTGGGGGGAGTCGAAAACTATGGCTACACCTTC; CDR3aa: CASSLGGVENYGYTF
j_gene: TRBJ2-1; abundance: NA; v_gene: TRBV7-2; d_gene: NA; CDR3nt: TGTGCCAGCAGCTTTCGAAGGACCCATGAGCAGTTCTTC; CDR3aa: CASSFRRTHEQFF
j_gene: TRBJ2-1; abundance: NA; v_gene: TRBV7-8; d_gene: TRBD2; CDR3nt: TGTGCCAGCAGCGACTCCCGACTAGCGGGTAGCAATGAGCAGTTCTTC; CDR3aa: CASSDSRLAGSNEQFF
j_gene: TRBJ2-5; abundance: NA; v_gene: TRBV4-2; d_gene: NA; CDR3nt: TGTGCCAGCAGCCAAGAAGCCAGCGCAGGGACCCAGTACTTC; CDR3aa: CASSQEASAGTQYF
j_gene: TRBJ1-1; abundance: NA; v_gene: TRBV5-1; d_gene: TRBD1; CDR3nt: TGCGCCAGCAGCTCGGGACAGGGGTCCACTGAAGCTTTCTTT; CDR3aa: CASSSGQGSTEAFF
j_gene: TRBJ1-6; abundance: once; v_gene: TRBV11-2; d_gene: NA; CDR3nt: TGTGCCAGCAGCCTCCGGGACCGCTATAATTCACCCCTCCACTTT; CDR3aa: CASSLRDRYNSPLHF
j_gene: TRBJ2-1; abundance: NA; v_gene: TRBV5-1; d_gene: NA; CDR3nt: TGCGCCAGCAGCCTCGTCCCAGGGAGCTCCTACAATGAGCAGTTCTTC; CDR3aa: CASSLVPGSSYNEQFF
j_gene: TRBJ1-1; abundance: few; v_gene: TRBV2; d_gene: NA; CDR3nt: TGTGCCAGCAGTGAGGGAAGGGCTGAAGCTTTCTTT; CDR3aa: CASSEGRAEAFF
j_gene: TRBJ1-1; abundance: NA; v_gene: TRBV6-1; d_gene: NA; CDR3nt: TGTGCCAGCAGTGCCCTCTGGGCCGAGAACACTGAAGCTTTCTTT; CDR3aa: CASSALWAENTEAFF
j_gene: TRBJ2-5; abundance: NA; v_gene: TRBV4-2; d_gene: NA; CDR3nt: TGTGCCAGCAGCCGTAAGTGGGGCGATGGCGGCGAGACCCAGTACTTC; CDR3aa: CASSRKWGDGGETQYF
j_gene: TRBJ1-2; abundance: NA; v_gene: TRBV7-2; d_gene: NA; CDR3nt: TGTGCCAGCAGCTTAGGGGGGCCGGGCTACACCTTC; CDR3aa: CASSLGGPGYTF
j_gene: TRBJ1-2; abundance: NA; v_gene: TRBV19; d_gene: TRBD1; CDR3nt: TGTGCCAGTAGTCAGACAGGGGTTGGCTACACCTTC; CDR3aa: CASSQTGVGYTF
j_gene: TRBJ1-1; abundance: NA; v_gene: TRBV10-3; d_gene: NA; CDR3nt: TGTGCCATCAGAGGGGCGGGTACGAACACTGAAGCTTTCTTT; CDR3aa: CAIRGAGTNTEAFF
j_gene: TRBJ1-1; abundance: NA; v_gene: TRBV19; d_gene: NA; CDR3nt: TGTGCCAGTATCCACCCAAGGAGGGGTTCCACTGAAGCTTTCTTT; CDR3aa: CASIHPRRGSTEAFF
j_gene: TRBJ1-1; abundance: few; v_gene: TRBV6-5; d_gene: NA; CDR3nt: TGTGCCAGCAGCCGTGGGAACAGGATGAACACTGAAGCTTTCTTT; CDR3aa: CASSRGNRMNTEAFF
j_gene: TRBJ2-1; abundance: NA; v_gene: TRBV19; d_gene: NA; CDR3nt: TGTGCCAGTAGCGCTGAGGGGGGGCACTACAATGAGCAGTTCTTC; CDR3aa: CASSAEGGHYNEQFF
j_gene: TRBJ2-7; abundance: NA; v_gene: TRBV7-9; d_gene: TRBD2; CDR3nt: TGTGCCAGCAGCTTAGGGAGTAGCGGGGGGCACTACTTC; CDR3aa: CASSLGSSGGHYF
j_gene: TRBJ1-1; abundance: NA; v_gene: TRBV27; d_gene: NA; CDR3nt: TGTGCCAGCAGACCGCAAACAGGGTACACTGAAGCTTTCTTT; CDR3aa: CASRPQTGYTEAFF
j_gene: TRBJ2-7; abundance: NA; v_gene: TRBV14; d_gene: TRBD1; CDR3nt: TGTGCCAGCAGCGCAAAGCCGGGACAGGGAATCTCCTACGAGCAGTACTTC; CDR3aa: CASSAKPGQGISYEQYF